The next 25 T cell receptor beta chains were all read from a single sample in a study of shared clonotypes between healthy human individuals. Clones were read by immunoSEQ multiplex PCR, and TCRdb kept only the in-frame ones, dropping some. The repertoire holds roughly 1,500,000 clones, with about 98.5% as singletons. What was sequenced was naive CD4+ T cells sorted from blood. Subset reported: CD45RA+ positively selected. The receptors were sampled from a young man in good health.

This chain links TRBV15 with TRBJ2-5, with 7 bases that match TRBD1. The CDR3 loop spans 14 amino acids. V trimming: 10 bases; J trimming: 3 bases; junction bases outside the gene matches: 11. Germline CDR1 is LNHNV and CDR2 is YYDKDF (reference sequence). Written as DNA, the CDR3 is TGTGCCAGCCAGGGGGTCGGAATAGAAGAGACCCAGTACTTC. Amino acids: CASQGVGIEETQYF.

The genes are TRBV6-1 and TRBJ1-2, with a weak D call TRBD1 (6 bases). Trimming removed 6 bases at V and 6 bases at J, with 14 bases between. This CDR3 comprises 13 residues. Germline CDR1 MNHNS, CDR2 SASEGT. The CDR3 reads CASRETGNDGYTF. For the CDR3, the DNA is TGTGCCAGCAGGGAAACAGGGAACGATGGCTACACCTTC.

This chain joins TRBV7-2 and TRBJ1-2, with D perhaps matching TRBD1 (5 bases). Germline CDR1 and CDR2: SGHTA and FQGNSA. V was pared by 3 bases and J by 4 bases, with 15 bases between. There are 15 residues in the CDR3. The CDR3 here is CASSFRQLGGYGYTF. CDR3 nucleotide sequence: TGTGCCAGCAGCTTCCGACAGCTGGGGGGCTATGGCTACACCTTC.

V usage is TRBV28 and J usage is TRBJ1-5; 9 positions agree with TRBD1. The CDR3 runs 16 residues. Per germline, CDR1 MDHEN and CDR2 SYDVKM. Trimming at V came to 6 bases and at J to 2 bases, leaving 8 bases not matched to a gene. The CDR3 sequence is CASSDRRTGGNQPQHF. CDR3 coding DNA: TGTGCCAGCAGCGACCGACGGACAGGGGGCAATCAGCCCCAGCATTTT.

V and J are TRBV15 and TRBJ2-7; D tentatively reads TRBD1 or TRBD2 (5 bases each). With 6 bases removed from V and 0 bases from J, the gap between germline ends came to 12 bases. CDR3 size: 14 residues. Germline V gives CDR1 LNHNV, CDR2 YYDKDF (reference sequence). This chain's CDR3 is CATRGPQNSYEQYF. The DNA of the CDR3 is TGTGCCACCAGGGGACCACAGAACTCCTACGAGCAGTACTTC.

V and J are TRBV11-2 and TRBJ2-3; D is undetermined. The CDR3 is 12 amino acids. CDR1 SGHAT and CDR2 FQNNGV come from the germline V gene. The ends were cut back, 5 bases at V and 6 bases at J, with 9 bases in the middle. CDR3 nucleotide sequence: TGTGCCAGCAGCCCTGTCTCTGATACGCAGTATTTT. As protein: CASSPVSDTQYF.

The V call is TRBV19, the J call TRBJ1-4; D remains unclear. This CDR3 contains 14 residues. Trimming stripped 0 bases from V and 6 bases from J, with 8 bases between. In germline, CDR1 is LNHDA, CDR2 SQIVND (reference sequence). The DNA of the CDR3 is TGTGCCAGTAGTATAGAGATTTTGGATGAAAAACTGTTTTTT. Its protein product is CASSIEILDEKLFF. The whole variable domain, filled in from reference TRBV19 and TRBJ1-4, reads DGGITQSPKYLFRKEGQNVTLSCEQNLNHDAMYWYRQDPGQGLRLIYYSQIVNDFQKGDIAEGYSVSREKKESFPLTVTSAQKNPTAFYLCASSIEILDEKLFFGSGTQLSVL.

The chain combines TRBV2 with TRBJ2-5; tentative D call: TRBD2 (6 bases). V was pared by 4 bases and J by 2 bases, with 11 bases between. Germline CDR1 is SNHLY and CDR2 is FYNNEI. This CDR3 contains 14 residues. In DNA form, the CDR3 reads TGTGCCAGCAGTGGGCAGGGAGGACAAGAGACCCAGTACTTC. This translates into CASSGQGGQETQYF.

This chain connects TRBV15 to TRBJ2-1; 12 positions agree with TRBD2. Germline CDR1 is LNHNV and CDR2 is YYDKDF (reference sequence). The CDR3 consists of 16 residues. With V trimmed by 4 bases and J by 5 bases, 6 bases remained unmatched. The DNA for the CDR3 is TGTGCCACCAGCACTCGGACTAGCGGGACGGACAATGAGCAGTTCTTC. It encodes CATSTRTSGTDNEQFF.

The chain joins TRBV28 to TRBJ2-5; 10 bases agree with TRBD1. The CDR3 has 15 residues. Germline trimming cut 6 bases from V and 3 bases from J; bases unmatched to any gene: 7. The germline gives CDR1 MDHEN, CDR2 SYDVKM. The CDR3 DNA is TGTGCCAGCAGCGCCCCCGGGACAGGGGAAGAGACCCAGTACTTC. It translates to CASSAPGTGEETQYF.

The rearrangement uses TRBV4-1 and TRBJ2-3; TRBD2 is a possible D gene (5 bases). Germline-derived CDR1 and CDR2 are MGHRA and YSYEKL. V was cut by 6 bases and J by 0 bases, with 19 bases left in between. This CDR3 contains 17 residues. CDR3: CASRPAVDRPSTDTQYF. The CDR3 bases are TGCGCCAGCAGACCAGCGGTAGATCGGCCTAGCACAGATACGCAGTATTTT.

This rearrangement joins TRBV28 to TRBJ1-5; D gene ambiguous. Germline-derived CDR1 and CDR2 are MDHEN and SYDVKM. The CDR3 contains 17 residues. The V and J ends lost 8 bases and 0 bases respectively, with 20 bases between them. Written as DNA, the CDR3 is TGTGCCAGCCCGCCCGGGCAGGCCACATATAGCAATCAGCCCCAGCATTTT. Translation gives CASPPGQATYSNQPQHF.

This rearrangement joins TRBV19 to TRBJ2-3; D is uncertain. Germline V gene data show CDR1 as LNHDA and CDR2 as SQIVND (reference sequence). The V and J ends lost 8 bases and 8 bases respectively, with 14 bases between them. This CDR3 contains 12 residues. CDR3 DNA sequence: TGTGCCAGTGACGGTGAGTCGGGTACGCAGTATTTT. Residues: CASDGESGTQYF.

Concerning this clone: Other DNA variants within this sample encode the same CDR3. The chain combines TRBV18 with TRBJ2-3; either TRBD1 or TRBD2 may fit D (5 bases each). V dropped 3 bases and J dropped 2 bases, with 6 bases sitting between them. The CDR3 is 13 residues long. Germline-derived CDR1 and CDR2 are KGHSH and LQKENI. The CDR3 nucleotides are TGTGCCAGCTCACCCGGGACCACAGATACGCAGTATTTT. Translated, it gives CASSPGTTDTQYF.

The chain has TRBV5-1 and TRBJ2-2; maybe TRBD1 (6 bases). This CDR3 is 16 amino acids long. The V and J ends lost 4 bases and 1 base respectively, with 14 bases between them. The germline V gene has CDR1 SGHRS and CDR2 YFSETQ. CDR3 nucleotides: TGCGCCAGCAGCCCTTCAGTGACAGGGAACACCGGGGAGCTGTTTTTT. This gives the protein CASSPSVTGNTGELFF.

This clone showed up just a few times. The V call is TRBV5-1, the J call TRBJ2-5; 12 bases match TRBD2. Germline CDR1 and CDR2: SGHRS and YFSETQ. V lost 0 bases to trimming and J lost 3 bases; unmatched junction nucleotides: 0. There are 15 residues in the CDR3. For the CDR3, the DNA is TGCGCCAGCAGCTTGGGACTAGCGGGAGAAGAGACCCAGTACTTC. It specifies CASSLGLAGEETQYF.

V is TRBV7-3 and J is TRBJ2-3, with a possible D match to TRBD2 (6 bases). V was trimmed by 0 bases and J by 5 bases, leaving 6 bases between them. The CDR3 has 13 amino acids. Germline-derived CDR1 and CDR2 are SGHTA and FQGTGA. The CDR3 nucleotides read TGTGCCAGCAGCTTAACTAGCGGAGATACGCAGTATTTT. Its protein product is CASSLTSGDTQYF. Variable domain in full (rest from reference TRBV7-3 and TRBJ2-3): GAGVSQTPSNKVTEKGKYVELRCDPISGHTALYWYRQSLGQGPEFLIYFQGTGAADDSGLPNDRFFAVRPEGSVSTLKIQRTERGDSAVYLCASSLTSGDTQYFGPGTRLTVL.

The chain has TRBV11-3 and TRBJ2-1, with a weak D call TRBD2 (6 bases). Trimming removed 1 base at V and 7 bases at J, with 14 bases between. The CDR3 is 15 residues long. The V gene's germline CDR1 is SGHNT and CDR2 YENEEA. CDR3 DNA sequence: TGTGCCAGCAGCTTAGTCAAGGGGACTTTTAATGAGCAGTTCTTC. Amino acids: CASSLVKGTFNEQFF.

A note on this clone: Other nucleotide sequences from this sample produce the same CDR3. The genes are TRBV9 and TRBJ2-2; tentative D call: TRBD2 (5 bases). V lost 2 bases and J 6 bases, leaving 8 bases between the germline ends. Germline V gene lookup returns CDR1 SGDLS and CDR2 YYNGEE. CDR3 length equals 13 residues. The CDR3 here is CASSVVGAGELFF. The CDR3 DNA sequence: TGTGCCAGCAGCGTGGTCGGGGCCGGGGAGCTGTTTTTT.

This rearrangement joins TRBV6-1 to TRBJ2-1; no clear D gene. Germline V gene lookup returns CDR1 MNHNS and CDR2 SASEGT. The CDR3 sequence is 13 residues long. With 0 bases removed from V and 7 bases from J, the gap between germline ends came to 7 bases. The CDR3 region is CASSEAFRNEQFF. DNA of the CDR3: TGTGCCAGCAGTGAAGCGTTCAGGAATGAGCAGTTCTTC.

V and J are TRBV28 and TRBJ2-3, with 9 bases identical to TRBD2. The trim removed 5 bases at V and 9 bases at J, leaving 3 bases unmatched. Per the germline V gene, CDR1 is MDHEN and CDR2 is SYDVKM. There are 12 residues in the CDR3. CDR3 sequence: CASSATSGTQYF. As DNA, the CDR3 is TGTGCCAGCAGTGCGACTAGCGGAACGCAGTATTTT.

The chain couples TRBV7-9 to TRBJ2-7; TRBD2 agrees at 9 bases. Germline CDR1 and CDR2: SEHNR and FQNEAQ (reference sequence). Trimming at V came to 5 bases and at J to 7 bases, leaving 12 bases not matched to a gene. The CDR3 is 15 amino acids. CDR3 sequence reads: CASSGREGLLGEQYF. The CDR3 DNA sequence: TGTGCCAGCAGCGGGCGGGAGGGACTCCTGGGGGAGCAGTACTTC.

This chain links TRBV29-1 with TRBJ1-1, with 10 positions matching TRBD1. J was trimmed by 6 bases and V by 6 bases; bases with no gene match: 7. This CDR3 comprises 13 residues. Germline CDR1 and CDR2: SQVTM and ANQGSEA. In nucleotides, the CDR3 is TGCAGCGTCGGGCGGGACAGGGGATCTGAAGCTTTCTTT. Translated: CSVGRDRGSEAFF.

Remarks on this clone: Compared with germline, one end of the junction differs, possibly owing to a read error. The CDR3 nucleotides read TGTGCCAGCAGCTTAGATTCGGGGCAGGGTTATGACTACACCTTC. It is translated as CASSLDSGQGYDYTF. The genes are TRBV7-2 and TRBJ1-2, with TRBD1 as a possible D gene (5 bases). This CDR3 contains 15 residues. In germline, CDR1 is SGHTA, CDR2 FQGNSA.

V usage is TRBV15 and J usage is TRBJ2-7; unclear D gene. V shed 1 base and J shed 4 bases, with 8 bases lying between them. Germline V gene sequence: CDR1 LNHNV, CDR2 YYDKDF (reference sequence). CDR3 length equals 13 residues. Here the CDR3 DNA reads TGTGCCACCAGCAGAGGGCAGAATTACGAGCAGTACTTC. It codes for CATSRGQNYEQYF. Looking up the rest from reference TRBV15 and TRBJ2-7 gives the full variable domain: DAMVIQNPRYQVTQFGKPVTLSCSQTLNHNVMYWYQQKSSQAPKLLFHYYDKDFNNEADTPDNFQSRRPNTSFCFLDIRSPGLGDTAMYLCATSRGQNYEQYFGPGTRLTVT.